The TCR beta chain under discussion was sequenced for a study of T-cell memory formation after mild COVID-19. TCRdb fed the 5' RACE reads into MiXCR, producing one record per CDR3 protein. Among just over 60,000 distinct CDR3 sequences, about a tenth were seen once, and the ten largest hold less than 1.5%. The V gene lost 6 bases and the J gene lost 3 bases, with 11 bases spanning the gap. The CDR3 covers 13 residues. CDR1 is MNHEY, CDR2 SVGAGI, per germline. Sequencing input: PBMCs or a T cell subset sorted from them (not recorded which). The chain has TRBV6-5 and TRBJ1-1; no definite D call. The receptor's source is a man between 18 and 35 years old who had mild COVID-19 (a few samples of this study predate the infection). Cell type and time point are not known. CDR3 DNA: TGTGCCAGCAGCCCGCCCGATGACACTGAAGCTTTCTTT. Its translation: CASSPPDDTEAFF.